The rows below give T cell receptor beta chains drawn from one sample of a study of blood T cell repertoires in COVID-19. Libraries were prepared by immunoSEQ multiplex PCR; TCRdb keeps only in-frame clonotypes and omits some of them. The sample consists of 85,000 to 100,000 clones, 84% of them appearing once. The sequencing sample was made of peripheral blood. Receptors were obtained from a human donor in a cohort sampled during active COVID-19. CDR3s include the opening cysteine and the closing phenylalanine or tryptophan. D genes are given only for firm matches. Size values are once, few and many counts, or a class for expanded clones, and some rows have none.

clone size: .
D gene: .
V gene: TRBV15
J gene: TRBJ1-2
CDR3 protein: CATSSLPQAVVSYTF
CDR3 DNA: TGTGCCACCAGCAGCCTCCCCCAGGCAGTCGTGAGCTACACCTTC

clone size: .
D gene: TRBD2
V gene: TRBV11-3
J gene: TRBJ2-1
CDR3 protein: CASSSSGGNEQFF
CDR3 DNA: TGTGCCAGCAGCTCCTCCGGGGGGAATGAGCAGTTCTTC

clone size: few
D gene: TRBD1
V gene: TRBV6-5
J gene: TRBJ2-1
CDR3 protein: CASSYSTGGKQFF
CDR3 DNA: TGTGCCAGCAGTTACTCGACAGGGGGAAAGCAGTTCTTC

clone size: .
D gene: TRBD1
V gene: TRBV27
J gene: TRBJ2-2
CDR3 protein: CASSPRGTTNTGELFF
CDR3 DNA: TGTGCCAGCAGTCCCAGGGGGACAACGAACACCGGGGAGCTGTTTTTT

clone size: few
D gene: .
V gene: TRBV14
J gene: TRBJ2-3
CDR3 protein: CASSQEARVSTDTQYF
CDR3 DNA: TGTGCCAGCAGCCAAGAAGCCAGGGTTAGCACAGATACGCAGTATTTT

clone size: .
D gene: TRBD1
V gene: TRBV6-2/TRBV6-3
J gene: TRBJ1-1
CDR3 protein: CASSWDRDNLNTEAFF
CDR3 DNA: TGTGCCAGCAGTTGGGACAGGGATAACCTAAACACTGAAGCTTTCTTT

clone size: .
D gene: .
V gene: TRBV3-1/TRBV3-2
J gene: TRBJ2-1
CDR3 protein: CASSQENYDGGSTSSYNEQFF
CDR3 DNA: TGTGCCAGCAGCCAAGAAAACTACGATGGGGGGTCTACGAGCTCCTACAATGAGCAGTTCTTC

clone size: .
D gene: .
V gene: TRBV4-1
J gene: TRBJ1-4
CDR3 protein: CASSQAGQWGGLFEKLFF
CDR3 DNA: TGCGCCAGCAGCCAAGCCGGACAGTGGGGGGGACTCTTTGAAAAACTGTTTTTT

clone size: .
D gene: .
V gene: TRBV28
J gene: TRBJ1-2
CDR3 protein: CASRRRQVLGYGYTF
CDR3 DNA: TGTGCCAGCAGAAGAAGACAGGTACTTGGCTATGGCTACACCTTC

clone size: .
D gene: TRBD1
V gene: TRBV11-2
J gene: TRBJ2-7
CDR3 protein: CASRHRDRASYEQYF
CDR3 DNA: TGTGCCAGCAGGCACCGGGACAGAGCCTCCTACGAGCAGTACTTC

clone size: .
D gene: .
V gene: TRBV5-1
J gene: TRBJ1-1
CDR3 protein: CASSLDGQMNTEAFF
CDR3 DNA: TGCGCCAGCAGCTTGGACGGACAGATGAACACTGAAGCTTTCTTT

clone size: medium-sized
D gene: TRBD1
V gene: TRBV6-1
J gene: TRBJ2-1
CDR3 protein: CASSEGDSGYNEQFF
CDR3 DNA: TGTGCCAGCAGTGAAGGGGACAGTGGCTACAATGAGCAGTTCTTC

clone size: .
D gene: TRBD1
V gene: TRBV10-1
J gene: TRBJ1-2
CDR3 protein: CASSESRTGVGYTF
CDR3 DNA: TGCGCCAGCAGTGAGAGTCGGACAGGGGTCGGCTACACCTTC

clone size: few
D gene: TRBD1
V gene: TRBV6-5
J gene: TRBJ2-7
CDR3 protein: CASTRDRGAYEQYF
CDR3 DNA: TGTGCCAGCACTCGAGACAGGGGAGCGTACGAGCAGTACTTC

clone size: .
D gene: TRBD2
V gene: TRBV20-1
J gene: TRBJ2-1
CDR3 protein: CSASMTAGTSVYNEQFF
CDR3 DNA: TGCAGTGCTAGTATGACAGCCGGGACTAGCGTATACAATGAGCAGTTCTTC

clone size: .
D gene: TRBD1
V gene: TRBV24-1
J gene: TRBJ2-3
CDR3 protein: CATSKSQGALRDTQYF
CDR3 DNA: TGTGCCACCAGTAAATCCCAGGGGGCGCTGAGAGATACGCAGTATTTT

clone size: .
D gene: .
V gene: TRBV3-1/TRBV3-2
J gene: TRBJ2-1
CDR3 protein: CASSQAGQPVEHNEQFF
CDR3 DNA: TGTGCCAGCAGCCAAGCTGGACAGCCAGTTGAACACAATGAGCAGTTCTTC

clone size: .
D gene: TRBD1
V gene: TRBV4-1
J gene: TRBJ1-1
CDR3 protein: CASSHQTGVSNTEAFF
CDR3 DNA: TGCGCCAGCAGCCATCAGACAGGGGTTTCGAACACTGAAGCTTTCTTT

clone size: .
D gene: TRBD2
V gene: TRBV5-1
J gene: TRBJ2-7
CDR3 protein: CASSNGLAEPYEQYF
CDR3 DNA: TGCGCCAGCAGCAATGGACTAGCGGAACCCTACGAGCAGTACTTC

clone size: .
D gene: TRBD1
V gene: TRBV5-6
J gene: TRBJ1-1
CDR3 protein: CASSLGYRGTEAFF
CDR3 DNA: TGTGCCAGCAGCTTGGGTTACAGGGGGACTGAAGCTTTCTTT

clone size: .
D gene: .
V gene: TRBV10-3
J gene: TRBJ1-3
CDR3 protein: CAISLQASGNTIYF
CDR3 DNA: TGTGCCATCAGCCTACAGGCTTCTGGAAACACCATATATTTT

clone size: .
D gene: TRBD1
V gene: TRBV13
J gene: TRBJ1-2
CDR3 protein: CASSLGDRASYGYTF
CDR3 DNA: TGTGCCAGCAGCTTAGGGGACAGGGCATCCTATGGCTACACCTTC

clone size: .
D gene: TRBD2
V gene: TRBV7-3
J gene: TRBJ2-7
CDR3 protein: CASSHKVLGTSGGLYEQYF
CDR3 DNA: TGTGCCAGCAGCCATAAAGTACTGGGGACTAGCGGGGGGCTCTACGAGCAGTACTTC

clone size: few
D gene: .
V gene: TRBV4-1
J gene: TRBJ1-4
CDR3 protein: CASSHGGTENEKLFF
CDR3 DNA: TGCGCCAGCAGCCATGGAGGAACAGAGAATGAAAAACTGTTTTTT

clone size: .
D gene: .
V gene: TRBV19
J gene: TRBJ2-3
CDR3 protein: CASSIGSRSGDTQYF
CDR3 DNA: TGTGCCAGTAGTATTGGGTCGCGTAGCGGAGATACGCAGTATTTT

clone size: .
D gene: TRBD2
V gene: TRBV18
J gene: TRBJ2-3
CDR3 protein: CASSGRAIDTQYF
CDR3 DNA: TGTGCCAGCTCAGGGAGGGCGATAGATACGCAGTATTTT

clone size: .
D gene: .
V gene: TRBV5-4
J gene: TRBJ1-1
CDR3 protein: CASSHGGRDTEAFF
CDR3 DNA: TGTGCCAGCAGCCACGGAGGGAGGGACACTGAAGCTTTCTTT

clone size: .
D gene: .
V gene: TRBV12-3/TRBV12-4
J gene: TRBJ1-1
CDR3 protein: CASSSSLGTKAFF
CDR3 DNA: TGTGCCAGCAGTTCCTCCCTCGGGACAAAAGCTTTCTTT

clone size: .
D gene: .
V gene: TRBV7-3
J gene: TRBJ1-2
CDR3 protein: CASSLDTQSNYGYTF
CDR3 DNA: TGTGCCAGCAGCCTGGACACTCAATCTAACTATGGCTACACCTTC

clone size: .
D gene: .
V gene: TRBV3-1/TRBV3-2
J gene: TRBJ1-1
CDR3 protein: CASSQAGSEAFF
CDR3 DNA: TGTGCCAGCAGCCAAGCAGGTTCTGAAGCTTTCTTT

clone size: .
D gene: TRBD2
V gene: TRBV11-2
J gene: TRBJ2-7
CDR3 protein: CASSSRRGAYEQYF
CDR3 DNA: TGTGCCAGCAGCTCAAGGCGGGGGGCCTACGAGCAGTACTTC

clone size: .
D gene: .
V gene: TRBV5-6
J gene: TRBJ2-7
CDR3 protein: CASSWWSSAAEQYF
CDR3 DNA: TGTGCCAGCAGCTGGTGGAGTTCCGCCGCCGAGCAGTACTTC

clone size: .
D gene: TRBD1
V gene: TRBV6-2/TRBV6-3
J gene: TRBJ1-1
CDR3 protein: CASSYSGRTGGAFF
CDR3 DNA: TGTGCCAGCAGTTACTCGGGACGGACAGGGGGAGCTTTCTTT

clone size: .
D gene: .
V gene: TRBV6-4
J gene: TRBJ1-5
CDR3 protein: CASSDSTVATDQPQHF
CDR3 DNA: TGTGCCAGCAGTGACTCAACCGTCGCAACAGATCAGCCCCAGCATTTT

clone size: .
D gene: .
V gene: TRBV7-2
J gene: TRBJ2-1
CDR3 protein: CASSLRRQINYNEQFF
CDR3 DNA: TGTGCCAGCAGCTTAAGGAGACAGATAAACTACAATGAGCAGTTCTTC

clone size: .
D gene: TRBD1
V gene: TRBV5-8
J gene: TRBJ1-4
CDR3 protein: CASSENDRGSREKLFF
CDR3 DNA: TGTGCCAGCAGCGAAAACGACAGGGGGTCTAGGGAAAAACTGTTTTTT

clone size: .
D gene: TRBD1
V gene: TRBV4-1
J gene: TRBJ2-5
CDR3 protein: CASSPIRDRGKETQYF
CDR3 DNA: TGCGCCAGCAGCCCTATTCGGGACAGGGGGAAGGAGACCCAGTACTTC

clone size: .
D gene: .
V gene: TRBV19
J gene: TRBJ1-1
CDR3 protein: CASSIGRVGTEAFF
CDR3 DNA: TGTGCCAGTAGTATAGGCAGGGTAGGAACTGAAGCTTTCTTT

clone size: .
D gene: .
V gene: TRBV19
J gene: TRBJ1-4
CDR3 protein: CASSMGDTVVEEKLFF
CDR3 DNA: TGTGCCAGTAGTATGGGGGACACCGTGGTGGAAGAAAAACTGTTTTTT

clone size: .
D gene: TRBD1
V gene: TRBV29-1
J gene: TRBJ2-7
CDR3 protein: CSVGTDKYEQYF
CDR3 DNA: TGCAGCGTCGGGACAGACAAGTACGAGCAGTACTTC

clone size: .
D gene: TRBD2
V gene: TRBV7-2
J gene: TRBJ2-1
CDR3 protein: CASSSLAGGTYNEQFF
CDR3 DNA: TGTGCCAGCAGCTCTTTAGCGGGGGGGACTTACAATGAGCAGTTCTTC

clone size: .
D gene: TRBD2
V gene: TRBV7-2
J gene: TRBJ2-3
CDR3 protein: CASSGPGLAGGRTDTQYF
CDR3 DNA: TGTGCCAGCAGCGGTCCGGGACTAGCGGGGGGGCGGACAGATACGCAGTATTTT